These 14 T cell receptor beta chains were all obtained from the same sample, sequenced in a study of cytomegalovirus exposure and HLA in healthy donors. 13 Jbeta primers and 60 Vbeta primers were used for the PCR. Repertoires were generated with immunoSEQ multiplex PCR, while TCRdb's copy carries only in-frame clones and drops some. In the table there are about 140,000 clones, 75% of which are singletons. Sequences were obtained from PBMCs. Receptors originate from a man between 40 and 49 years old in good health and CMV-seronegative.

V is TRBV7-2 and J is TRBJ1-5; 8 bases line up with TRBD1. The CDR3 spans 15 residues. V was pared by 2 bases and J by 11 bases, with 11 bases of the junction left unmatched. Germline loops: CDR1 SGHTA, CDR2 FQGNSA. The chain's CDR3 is CASSLSRGHDGAQHF. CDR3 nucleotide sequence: TGTGCCAGCAGCTTATCCAGGGGGCACGATGGAGCCCAGCATTTT.

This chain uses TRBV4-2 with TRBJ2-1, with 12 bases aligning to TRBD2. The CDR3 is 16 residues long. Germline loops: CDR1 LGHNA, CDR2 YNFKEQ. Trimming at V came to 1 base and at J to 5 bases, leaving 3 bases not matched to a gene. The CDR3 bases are TGTGCCAGCAGCCAAGGGACTAGCGGGGTGAACAATGAGCAGTTCTTC. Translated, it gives CASSQGTSGVNNEQFF.

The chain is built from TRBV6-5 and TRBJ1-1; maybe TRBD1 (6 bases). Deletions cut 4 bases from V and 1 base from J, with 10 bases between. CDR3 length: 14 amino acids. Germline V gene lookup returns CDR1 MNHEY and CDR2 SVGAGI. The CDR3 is CASSSSRGNTEAFF. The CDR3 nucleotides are TGTGCCAGCAGTTCTTCCAGGGGGAACACTGAAGCTTTCTTT.

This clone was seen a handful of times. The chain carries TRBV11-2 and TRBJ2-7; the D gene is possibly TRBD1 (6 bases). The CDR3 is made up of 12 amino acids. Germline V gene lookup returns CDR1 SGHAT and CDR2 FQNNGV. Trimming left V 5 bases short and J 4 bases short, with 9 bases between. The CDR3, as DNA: TGTGCCAGCAGCCACAGGGTGTACGAGCAGTACTTC. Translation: CASSHRVYEQYF.

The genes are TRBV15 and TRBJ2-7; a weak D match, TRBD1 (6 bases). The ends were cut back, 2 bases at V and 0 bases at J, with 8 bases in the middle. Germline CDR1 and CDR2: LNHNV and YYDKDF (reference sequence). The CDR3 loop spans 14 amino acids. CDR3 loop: CATSRQGSSYEQYF. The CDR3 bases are TGTGCCACCAGCAGACAGGGGAGCTCCTACGAGCAGTACTTC.

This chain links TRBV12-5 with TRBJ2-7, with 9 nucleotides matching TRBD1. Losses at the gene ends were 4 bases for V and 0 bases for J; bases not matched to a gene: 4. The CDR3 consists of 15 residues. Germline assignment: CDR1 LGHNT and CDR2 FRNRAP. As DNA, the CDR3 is TGTGCTAGTGGTTGGGGACAGGGACCCTCCTACGAGCAGTACTTC. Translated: CASGWGQGPSYEQYF.

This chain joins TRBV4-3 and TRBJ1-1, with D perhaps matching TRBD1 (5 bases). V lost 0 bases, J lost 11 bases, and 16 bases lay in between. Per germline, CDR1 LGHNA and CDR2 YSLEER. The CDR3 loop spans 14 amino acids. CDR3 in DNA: TGCGCCAGCAGCCAAGAACCCGGATCCGGGGGGGCTTTCTTT. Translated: CASSQEPGSGGAFF.

This chain's CDR3 is CASSLVPADTQYF. CDR3 nucleotide sequence: TGCGCCAGCAGCTTGGTTCCGGCAGATACGCAGTATTTT. The chain recombines TRBV5-1 with TRBJ2-3; D call uncertain. CDR3 length: 13 amino acids. Trimming stripped 0 bases from V and 4 bases from J, with 6 bases between. CDR1 and CDR2 (germline): SGHRS, YFSETQ.

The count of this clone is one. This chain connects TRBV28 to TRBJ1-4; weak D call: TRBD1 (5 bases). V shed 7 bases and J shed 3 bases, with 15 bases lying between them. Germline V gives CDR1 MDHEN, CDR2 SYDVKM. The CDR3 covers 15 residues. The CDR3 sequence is CASNPAGAANEKLFF. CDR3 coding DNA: TGTGCCAGCAACCCGGCTGGGGCTGCTAATGAAAAACTGTTTTTT.

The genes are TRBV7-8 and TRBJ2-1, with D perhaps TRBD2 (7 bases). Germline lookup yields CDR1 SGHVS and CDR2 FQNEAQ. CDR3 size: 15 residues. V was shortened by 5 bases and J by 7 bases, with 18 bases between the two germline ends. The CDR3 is CASSAEGGVINEQFF. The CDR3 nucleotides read TGTGCCAGCAGCGCAGAGGGGGGGGTCATAAATGAGCAGTTCTTC. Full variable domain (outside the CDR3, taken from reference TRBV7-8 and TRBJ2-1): GAGVSQSPRYKVAKRGQDVALRCDPISGHVSLFWYQQALGQGPEFLTYFQNEAQLDKSGLPSDRFFAERPEGSVSTLKIQRTQQEDSAVYLCASSAEGGVINEQFFGPGTRLTVL.

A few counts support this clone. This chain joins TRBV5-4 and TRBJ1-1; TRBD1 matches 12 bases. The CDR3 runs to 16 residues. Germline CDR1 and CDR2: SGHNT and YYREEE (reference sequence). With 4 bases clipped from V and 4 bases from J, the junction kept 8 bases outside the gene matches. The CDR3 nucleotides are TGTGCCAGCAGCCCGGGGACAGGGGGCGCCGTCACTGAAGCTTTCTTT. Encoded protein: CASSPGTGGAVTEAFF.

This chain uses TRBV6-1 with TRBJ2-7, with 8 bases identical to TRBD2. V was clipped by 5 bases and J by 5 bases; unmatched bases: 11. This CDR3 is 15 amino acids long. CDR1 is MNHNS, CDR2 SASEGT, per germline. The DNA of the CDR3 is TGTGCCAGCAGTTCCGCGACTAGCGCCAGGGACGAGCAGTACTTC. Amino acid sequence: CASSSATSARDEQYF.

The DNA for the CDR3 is TGTGCCAGCAGCTTAGCCCGGGGGCAAGAGACCCAGTACTTC. Protein product: CASSLARGQETQYF. This chain connects TRBV7-2 to TRBJ2-5, with TRBD2 as a possible D gene (6 bases). Trimming shortened V by 0 bases and J by 2 bases, and 7 bases separated the two germline ends. Germline V gene data show CDR1 as SGHTA and CDR2 as FQGNSA. There are 14 residues in the CDR3.

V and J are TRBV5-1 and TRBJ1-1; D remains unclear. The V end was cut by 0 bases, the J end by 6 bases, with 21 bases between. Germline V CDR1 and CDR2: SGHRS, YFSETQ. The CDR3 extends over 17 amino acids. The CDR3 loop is CASSLGKGGRTDPEAFF. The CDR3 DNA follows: TGCGCCAGCAGCTTGGGGAAAGGCGGCAGAACTGATCCTGAAGCTTTCTTT.